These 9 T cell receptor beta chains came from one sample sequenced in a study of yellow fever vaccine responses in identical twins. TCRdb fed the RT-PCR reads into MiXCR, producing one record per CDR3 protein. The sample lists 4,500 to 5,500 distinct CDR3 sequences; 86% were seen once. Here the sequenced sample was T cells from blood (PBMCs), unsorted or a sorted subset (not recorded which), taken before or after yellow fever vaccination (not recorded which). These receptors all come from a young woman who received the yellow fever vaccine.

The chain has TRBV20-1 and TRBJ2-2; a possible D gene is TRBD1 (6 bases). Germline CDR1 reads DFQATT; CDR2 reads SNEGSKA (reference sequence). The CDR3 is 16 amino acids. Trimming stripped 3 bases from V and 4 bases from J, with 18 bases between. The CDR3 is CSARKPGTPLTGELFF. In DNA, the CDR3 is TGCAGTGCTAGGAAGCCTGGGACACCCCTCACCGGGGAGCTGTTTTTT.

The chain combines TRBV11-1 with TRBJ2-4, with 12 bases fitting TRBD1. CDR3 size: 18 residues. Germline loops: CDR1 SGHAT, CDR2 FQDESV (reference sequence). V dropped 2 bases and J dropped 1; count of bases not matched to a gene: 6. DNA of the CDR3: TGTGCCAGCAGCTTACAGGGACAGGGGGCATGGGCCAAAAACATTCAGTACTTC. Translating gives CASSLQGQGAWAKNIQYF.

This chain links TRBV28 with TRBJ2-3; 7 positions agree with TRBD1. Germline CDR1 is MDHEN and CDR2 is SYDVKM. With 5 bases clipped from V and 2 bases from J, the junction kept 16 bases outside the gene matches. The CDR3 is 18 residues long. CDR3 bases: TGTGCCAGCAGTCTTCAGTCGAGGGGGCAGGGGCTCACAGATACGCAGTATTTT. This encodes CASSLQSRGQGLTDTQYF. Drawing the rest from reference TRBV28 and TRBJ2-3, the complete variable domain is DVKVTQSSRYLVKRTGEKVFLECVQDMDHENMFWYRQDPGLGLRLIYFSYDVKMKEKGDIPEGYSVSREKKERFSLILESASTNQTSMYLCASSLQSRGQGLTDTQYFGPGTRLTVL.

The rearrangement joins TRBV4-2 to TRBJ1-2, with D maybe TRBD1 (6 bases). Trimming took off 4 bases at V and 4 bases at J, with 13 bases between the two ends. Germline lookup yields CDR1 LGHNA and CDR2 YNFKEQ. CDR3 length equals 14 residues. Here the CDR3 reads CASSPQTGGYGYTF. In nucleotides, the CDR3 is TGTGCCAGCAGCCCGCAGACAGGAGGCTATGGCTACACCTTC.

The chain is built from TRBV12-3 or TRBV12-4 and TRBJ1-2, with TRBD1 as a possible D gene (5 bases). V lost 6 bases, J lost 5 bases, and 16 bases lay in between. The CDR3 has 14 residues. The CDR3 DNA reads TGTGCCAGCAGAGGGGACGCCTCCAATTATGGCTACACCTTC. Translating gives CASRGDASNYGYTF.

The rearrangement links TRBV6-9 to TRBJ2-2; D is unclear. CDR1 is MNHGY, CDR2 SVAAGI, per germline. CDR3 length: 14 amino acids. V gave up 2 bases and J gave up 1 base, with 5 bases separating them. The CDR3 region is CASSYSGNTGELFF. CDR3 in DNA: TGTGCCAGCAGTTATAGTGGGAACACCGGGGAGCTGTTTTTT.

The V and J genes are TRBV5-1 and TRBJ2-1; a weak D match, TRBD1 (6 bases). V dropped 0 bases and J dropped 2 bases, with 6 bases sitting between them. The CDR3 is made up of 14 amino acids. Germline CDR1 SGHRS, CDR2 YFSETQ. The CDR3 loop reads CASSLGDTYNEQFF. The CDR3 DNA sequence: TGCGCCAGCAGCTTGGGGGACACCTACAATGAGCAGTTCTTC.

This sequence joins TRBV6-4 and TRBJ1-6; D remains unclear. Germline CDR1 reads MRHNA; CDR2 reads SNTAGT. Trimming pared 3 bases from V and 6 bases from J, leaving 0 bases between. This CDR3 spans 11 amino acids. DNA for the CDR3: TGTGCCAGCAGTGATAATTCACCCCTCCACTTT. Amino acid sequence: CASSDNSPLHF.

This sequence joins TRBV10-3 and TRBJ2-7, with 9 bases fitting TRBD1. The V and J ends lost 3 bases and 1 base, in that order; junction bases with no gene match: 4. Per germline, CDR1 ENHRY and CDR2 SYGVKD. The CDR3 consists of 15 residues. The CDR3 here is CAISDSDRGSYEQYF. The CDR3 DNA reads TGTGCCATCAGTGACTCGGACAGGGGTTCCTACGAGCAGTACTTC.